The 22 T cell receptor beta chains below come from one sample, sequenced in a study of beta chain features in type 1 diabetes. The entirety of the isolated RNA underwent reverse transcription, so expressed TCRB transcripts were sequenced. The assay was immunoSEQ multiplex PCR, and TCRdb's table has in-frame clones only and misses some. The top ten clones hold 0.44% of a sample with roughly 300,000 clones, roughly 8% of them seen once. Sequenced input: central memory CD4+ T cells from blood. Receptor source: a woman aged 18-29 years in good health.

A few counts support this clone. This chain uses TRBV6-1 with TRBJ1-2; D gene ambiguous. This CDR3 is 13 amino acids long. Trimming stripped 7 bases from V and 0 bases from J, with 9 bases between. Germline V gives CDR1 MNHNS, CDR2 SASEGT. The CDR3 region is CASIFGSNYGYTF. The CDR3 DNA reads as TGTGCCAGCATTTTCGGTTCTAACTATGGCTACACCTTC.

V usage is TRBV7-6 and J usage is TRBJ2-3; a weak D match, TRBD1 (6 bases). Per the germline V gene, CDR1 is SGHVS and CDR2 is FNYEAQ. Trimming removed 5 bases at V and 4 bases at J, with 13 bases between. This CDR3 has 14 amino acids. CDR3 DNA sequence: TGTGCCAGCAGCAAAACCCAGGGGTCAGATACGCAGTATTTT. As protein: CASSKTQGSDTQYF.

Only a few counts were recorded for this clone. The chain uses TRBV9 and TRBJ1-5; 7 bases match TRBD1. J gave up 3 bases and V 5 bases, and 2 bases lay outside the gene matches. Germline CDR1 and CDR2: SGDLS and YYNGEE. This CDR3 contains 13 residues. The CDR3 reads CASRRGHNQPQHF. In nucleotides, the CDR3 is TGTGCCAGCAGAAGGGGGCACAATCAGCCCCAGCATTTT.

This clone was seen only a few times. The rearrangement joins TRBV4-3 to TRBJ2-7, with TRBD1 matching over 10 bases. The CDR3 extends over 15 amino acids. The germline V gene encodes CDR1 LGHNA and CDR2 YSLEER. Unmatched junction bases numbered 6, after V lost 5 bases and J lost 2 bases. The CDR3 DNA reads as TGCGCCAGCAGCACGGGGACAGGGGCCGCCTACGAGCAGTACTTC. Amino acid sequence: CASSTGTGAAYEQYF.

V usage is TRBV5-4 and J usage is TRBJ2-1; 11 bases are a match to TRBD2. This CDR3 is built from 15 residues. The germline V gene encodes CDR1 SGHNT and CDR2 YYREEE (reference sequence). V lost 3 bases to trimming and J lost 7 bases; unmatched junction nucleotides: 6. The CDR3, as DNA: TGTGCCAGCAGCTCGAAACTAGCGGGAGTTAATGAGCAGTTCTTC. Translating it yields CASSSKLAGVNEQFF.

This clone was picked up many times. The chain is built from TRBV28 and TRBJ2-4; TRBD2 might be the D (6 bases). Between the trimmed V and J ends, which lost 10 bases and 2 bases, there was a span of 12 bases. Germline-derived CDR1 and CDR2 are MDHEN and SYDVKM. The CDR3 consists of 13 residues. The DNA for the CDR3 is TGTGCCACCCGGGGGATTTCCAAAAACATTCAGTACTTC. This sequence encodes CATRGISKNIQYF.

The table lists this clone with a count of one. It may be a read error: a sequence one base away is much more abundant. Other DNA variants within this sample encode the same CDR3. The V and J genes are TRBV27 and TRBJ1-2; 8 bases are shared with TRBD1. Germline V gives CDR1 MNHEY, CDR2 SMNVEV (reference sequence). The V gene end was trimmed by 6 bases and the J gene end by 2 bases; junction bases not matched to a gene: 5. This CDR3 has 14 amino acids. The CDR3 DNA follows: TGTGCCAGCAGCCCAGACAGGGGCAACTATGGCTACACCTTC. This gives the protein CASSPDRGNYGYTF.

The genes are TRBV28 and TRBJ1-2; no definite D call. Germline lookup yields CDR1 MDHEN and CDR2 SYDVKM. There are 13 residues in the CDR3. With 2 bases removed from V and 8 bases from J, the gap between germline ends came to 12 bases. Here the CDR3 reads CASSLAGLSGYTF. The CDR3 region has the DNA TGTGCCAGCAGTTTAGCGGGATTAAGCGGCTACACCTTC.

This clone was seen at least ten times. The J gene is TRBJ2-7, the V gene TRBV13; D is possibly TRBD1 (5 bases). Deletions cut 5 bases from V and 4 bases from J, with 18 bases between. The CDR3 has 15 residues. From germline, CDR1 is PRHDT and CDR2 FYEKMQ (reference sequence). CDR3 protein: CASSAQGRLIYEQYF. The CDR3 nucleotides read TGTGCCAGCAGCGCCCAGGGAAGGCTTATTTACGAGCAGTACTTC. Looking up the rest from reference TRBV13 and TRBJ2-7 gives the full variable domain: AAGVIQSPRHLIKEKRETATLKCYPIPRHDTVYWYQQGPGQDPQFLISFYEKMQSDKGSIPDRFSAQQFSDYHSELNMSSLELGDSALYFCASSAQGRLIYEQYFGPGTRLTVT.

CDR3 in amino acids: CASSSGWKETQYF. DNA for the CDR3: TGTGCCAGCAGTTCCGGTTGGAAAGAGACCCAGTACTTC. The V call is TRBV6-1, the J call TRBJ2-5; D uncertain. Germline lookup yields CDR1 MNHNS and CDR2 SASEGT. Trimming pared 5 bases from V and 3 bases from J, leaving 10 bases between. The CDR3 is 13 residues long.

The CDR3 DNA reads TGTGCCAGCAGTTTGTTCGAGCGATCTAATTCACCCCTCCACTTT. Translation: CASSLFERSNSPLHF. V usage is TRBV28 and J usage is TRBJ1-6; D uncertain. V lost 3 bases and J 6 bases, leaving 12 bases between the germline ends. The CDR3 consists of 15 residues. Germline assignment: CDR1 MDHEN and CDR2 SYDVKM. The whole variable domain, filled in from reference TRBV28 and TRBJ1-6, reads DVKVTQSSRYLVKRTGEKVFLECVQDMDHENMFWYRQDPGLGLRLIYFSYDVKMKEKGDIPEGYSVSREKKERFSLILESASTNQTSMYLCASSLFERSNSPLHFGNGTRLTVT.

In regard to this clone: A single base is all that separates this from a far larger clone, so a read error is likely. The chain joins TRBV6-5 to TRBJ2-3; D may be TRBD1 or TRBD2 (6 bases each). The germline V and J ends were trimmed by 4 bases and 6 bases, with 17 bases remaining between them. From germline, CDR1 is MNHEY and CDR2 SVGAGI. The CDR3 totals 15 residues. CDR3: CASSWSGRGGDTQYF. The CDR3 region has the DNA TGTGCCAGCAGTTGGTCTGGCAGAGGGGGGGATACGCAGTATTTT.

This clone occurred many times. The same CDR3 can be traced to other DNA sequences in this sample. This chain connects TRBV7-2 to TRBJ2-6, with D uncertain. There are 14 residues in the CDR3. Germline V CDR1 and CDR2: SGHTA, FQGNSA. V was cut by 3 bases and J by 1 base, with 4 bases left in between. The CDR3 nucleotides read TGTGCCAGCAGCTTGACATCTGGGGCCAACGTCCTGACTTTC. Protein: CASSLTSGANVLTF.

The chain has TRBV7-2 and TRBJ2-3; D unclear. Trimming shortened V by 1 base and J by 1 base, and 9 bases separated the two germline ends. There are 15 residues in the CDR3. Germline V CDR1 and CDR2: SGHTA, FQGNSA. CDR3 loop: CASSLEGYGTDTQYF. The CDR3 nucleotides are TGTGCCAGCAGCTTAGAAGGGTATGGCACAGATACGCAGTATTTT. Based on the CDR3 plus reference TRBV7-2 and TRBJ2-3, the full variable domain is GAGVSQSPSNKVTEKGKDVELRCDPISGHTALYWYRQSLGQGLEFLIYFQGNSAPDKSGLPSDRFSAERTGGSVSTLTIQRTQQEDSAVYLCASSLEGYGTDTQYFGPGTRLTVL.

CDR3 coding DNA: TGTGCCACCAGCGGACGAGACATACGTATTGAAAAACTGTTTTTT. Translated, it gives CATSGRDIRIEKLFF. The genes are TRBV15 and TRBJ1-4; D is undetermined. The V end lost 5 bases, the J end lost 7 bases, and 17 bases lay between the germline ends. Germline V CDR1 and CDR2: LNHNV, YYDKDF (reference sequence). The CDR3 extends over 15 amino acids.

In this sample, this clone turned up a few times. V usage is TRBV25-1 and J usage is TRBJ2-7; D uncertain. The CDR3 is 15 residues long. V was clipped by 6 bases and J by 1 base, with 16 bases between them. CDR1 is MGHDK, CDR2 SYGVNS, per germline. Here the CDR3 reads CASSGDLIQSYEQYF. CDR3 sequence (DNA): TGTGCCAGCAGCGGAGACCTTATACAATCCTACGAGCAGTACTTC.

The chain recombines TRBV19 with TRBJ2-7; no clear D gene. Germline values: CDR1 LNHDA, CDR2 SQIVND (reference sequence). The CDR3 length is 14 residues. V shed 6 bases and J shed 2 bases, with 14 bases lying between them. The CDR3, as DNA: TGTGCCAGTAGCCGAAGGCACGAAACCTACGAGCAGTACTTC. This sequence encodes CASSRRHETYEQYF. Combining the CDR3 with reference TRBV19 and TRBJ2-7 gives the whole variable domain DGGITQSPKYLFRKEGQNVTLSCEQNLNHDAMYWYRQDPGQGLRLIYYSQIVNDFQKGDIAEGYSVSREKKESFPLTVTSAQKNPTAFYLCASSRRHETYEQYFGPGTRLTVT.

This clone has ten or more counts. The CDR3 is CASSRATEQFF. CDR3 coding DNA: TGTGCCAGCAGCCGGGCAACCGAGCAGTTCTTC. The chain combines TRBV28 with TRBJ2-1, with D hard to call. This CDR3 spans 11 amino acids. CDR1 and CDR2 (germline): MDHEN, SYDVKM. Trimming pared 6 bases from V and 10 bases from J, leaving 10 bases between.

Remarks on this clone: Mismatch with germline at one junction end may stem from a read error. The gene calls are TRBV7-7 and TRBJ2-5; the match to TRBD1 covers 11 bases. The CDR3 consists of 14 residues. From germline, CDR1 is SSHAT and CDR2 FNYEAQ (reference sequence). The CDR3 nucleotides are TGTGCTAGCAGCTCCGGGACAGGGGGAGAGACCCAGTACTTC. Translated, it gives CASSSGTGGETQYF.

This clone appeared many times. The chain recombines TRBV28 with TRBJ1-3; D uncertain. CDR3 length: 10 amino acids. The V end was cut by 8 bases, the J end by 4 bases, with 3 bases between. CDR1 and CDR2 (germline): MDHEN, SYDVKM. The CDR3 coding sequence is TGTGCCAGCGGGGGAAACACCATATATTTT. This translates into CASGGNTIYF. Complete variable domain (other parts from reference TRBV28 and TRBJ1-3): DVKVTQSSRYLVKRTGEKVFLECVQDMDHENMFWYRQDPGLGLRLIYFSYDVKMKEKGDIPEGYSVSREKKERFSLILESASTNQTSMYLCASGGNTIYFGEGSWLTVV.

The table lists this clone with a few counts. The chain combines TRBV18 with TRBJ2-5; unclear D gene. Germline CDR1 KGHSH, CDR2 LQKENI. The V and J ends lost 4 bases and 3 bases respectively, with 6 bases between them. This CDR3 contains 12 residues. The CDR3 DNA is TGTGCCAGCTCACGTGAAGAAGAGACCCAGTACTTC. Translation: CASSREEETQYF.

This clone was counted only a few times. V and J are TRBV18 and TRBJ2-1, with no clear D. From germline, CDR1 is KGHSH and CDR2 LQKENI. The CDR3 totals 12 residues. Trimming removed 2 bases at V and 8 bases at J, with 7 bases between. CDR3 nucleotides: TGTGCCAGCTCACCAGAGGAGCATGAGCAGTTCTTC. The encoded protein is CASSPEEHEQFF.